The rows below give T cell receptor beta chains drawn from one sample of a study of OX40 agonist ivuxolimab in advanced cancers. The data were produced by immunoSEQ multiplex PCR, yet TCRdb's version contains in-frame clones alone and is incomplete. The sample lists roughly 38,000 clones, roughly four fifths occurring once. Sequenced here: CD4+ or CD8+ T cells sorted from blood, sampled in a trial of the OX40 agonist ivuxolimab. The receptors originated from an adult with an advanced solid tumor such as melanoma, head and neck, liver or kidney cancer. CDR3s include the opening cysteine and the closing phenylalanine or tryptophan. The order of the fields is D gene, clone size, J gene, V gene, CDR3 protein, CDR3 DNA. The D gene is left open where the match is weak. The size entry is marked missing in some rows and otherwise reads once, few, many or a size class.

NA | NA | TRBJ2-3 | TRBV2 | CASSEARLGGTQYF | TGTGCCAGCAGTGAAGCCCGGTTGGGTGGTACGCAGTATTTT
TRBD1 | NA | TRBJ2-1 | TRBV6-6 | CASRELGQRNKQFF | TGTGCCAGCAGGGAGCTGGGACAGAGGAATAAGCAGTTCTTC
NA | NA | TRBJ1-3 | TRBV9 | CASSVTTLNSGNTIYF | TGTGCCAGCAGCGTAACGACTCTCAACTCTGGAAACACCATATATTTT
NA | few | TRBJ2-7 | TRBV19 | CASSINRRGPYEQYF | TGTGCCAGTAGTATAAACAGGAGGGGCCCCTACGAGCAGTACTTC
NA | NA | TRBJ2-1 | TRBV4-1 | CASSPGSTRGNEQFF | TGCGCCAGCAGCCCCGGTTCCACTAGGGGCAATGAGCAGTTCTTC
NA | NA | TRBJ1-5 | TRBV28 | CATLAAGPAGPQHF | TGTGCCACCCTTGCCGCGGGGCCCGCGGGGCCCCAGCATTTT
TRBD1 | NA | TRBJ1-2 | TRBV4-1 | CASSQDSQGGGYTF | TGCGCCAGCAGCCAAGATTCCCAGGGGGGAGGCTACACCTTC
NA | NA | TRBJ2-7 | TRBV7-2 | CASSFAPTGRTYEQYF | TGTGCCAGCAGCTTCGCCCCGACAGGGAGGACCTACGAGCAGTACTTC
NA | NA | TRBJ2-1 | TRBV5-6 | CASSLADQDYNEQFF | TGTGCCAGCAGCTTAGCGGACCAAGACTACAATGAGCAGTTCTTC
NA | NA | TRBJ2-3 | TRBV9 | CASSVGLDTQYF | TGTGCCAGCAGCGTCGGTCTAGATACGCAGTATTTT
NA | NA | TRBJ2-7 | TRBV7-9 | CASSSPHQGTHEQYF | TGTGCCAGCAGCTCCCCCCACCAGGGTACCCACGAGCAGTACTTC
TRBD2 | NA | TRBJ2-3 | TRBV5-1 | CASSLLGGASDTQYF | TGCGCCAGCAGCTTGCTCGGGGGGGCATCAGATACGCAGTATTTT
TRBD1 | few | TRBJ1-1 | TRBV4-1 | CASSLRDRVNTEAFF | TGCGCCAGCAGCCTTCGCGACAGGGTGAACACTGAAGCTTTCTTT
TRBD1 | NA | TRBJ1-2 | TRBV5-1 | CASSLGQGRTYGYTF | TGCGCCAGCAGTTTGGGACAGGGGAGGACCTATGGCTACACCTTC
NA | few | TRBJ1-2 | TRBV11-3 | CASSLDYGNPHYGYTF | TGTGCCAGCAGCTTAGATTACGGTAACCCACACTATGGCTACACCTTC
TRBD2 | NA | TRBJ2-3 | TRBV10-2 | CASSGPSGGSDTQYF | TGCGCCAGCAGTGGTCCTAGCGGGGGCTCAGATACGCAGTATTTT
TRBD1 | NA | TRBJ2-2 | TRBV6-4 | CASKKDRVAGELFF | TGTGCCAGCAAGAAGGACAGGGTAGCCGGGGAGCTGTTTTTT
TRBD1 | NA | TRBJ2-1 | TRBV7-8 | CASRTGTATYNEQFF | TGTGCCAGCAGAACCGGGACAGCAACCTACAATGAGCAGTTCTTC
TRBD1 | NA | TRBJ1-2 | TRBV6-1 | CASSEPGQGSGYTF | TGTGCCAGCAGTGAACCGGGACAGGGGAGCGGCTACACCTTC
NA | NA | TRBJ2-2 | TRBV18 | CASSPKLGSGELFF | TGTGCCAGCTCACCCAAGCTTGGGTCCGGGGAGCTGTTTTTT
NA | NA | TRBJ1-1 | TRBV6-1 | CASSVKGNTEAFF | TGTGCCAGCAGTGTCAAGGGGAACACTGAAGCTTTCTTT
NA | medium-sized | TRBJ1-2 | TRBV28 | CASYRRSSDGYTF | TGTGCCAGCTACCGACGGAGTAGTGATGGCTACACCTTC
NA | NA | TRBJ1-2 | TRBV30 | CAWRDKGRYGYTF | TGTGCCTGGAGGGATAAAGGGAGGTATGGCTACACCTTC
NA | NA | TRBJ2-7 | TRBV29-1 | CSVADSGSPGEQYF | TGCAGCGTCGCCGACAGTGGATCCCCCGGCGAGCAGTACTTC
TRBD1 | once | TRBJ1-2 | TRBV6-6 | CASSYSTGGKGGGYTF | TGTGCCAGCAGTTATTCGACAGGGGGCAAAGGAGGCGGCTACACCTTC
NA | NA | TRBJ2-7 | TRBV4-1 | CASSQFLIPPGVYEQYF | TGCGCCAGCAGCCAATTCCTAATCCCTCCGGGGGTATACGAGCAGTACTTC
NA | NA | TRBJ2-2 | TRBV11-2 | CASSLGVTVGGELFF | TGTGCCAGCAGCTTAGGGGTAACAGTGGGCGGGGAGCTGTTTTTT
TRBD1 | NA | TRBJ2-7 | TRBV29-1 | CSACLGQGTYEQYF | TGCAGCGCTTGCCTGGGACAGGGTACATACGAGCAGTACTTC
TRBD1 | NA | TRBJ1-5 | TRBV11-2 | CASSPDRVQPQHF | TGTGCCAGCAGCCCCGACAGGGTTCAGCCCCAGCATTTT
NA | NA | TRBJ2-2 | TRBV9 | CASSVGSTTTGELFF | TGTGCCAGCAGCGTAGGGTCTACTACCACCGGGGAGCTGTTTTTT
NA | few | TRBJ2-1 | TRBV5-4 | CASSLDREGVQFF | TGTGCCAGCAGCTTGGACAGGGAAGGGGTGCAGTTCTTC
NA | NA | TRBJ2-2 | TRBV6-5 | CASTRRGYTGELFF | TGTGCCAGCACCCGACGGGGGTACACCGGGGAGCTGTTTTTT
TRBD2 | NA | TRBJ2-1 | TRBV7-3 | CASSRSGGNHNEQFF | TGTGCCAGCAGCCGTAGCGGGGGGAACCACAATGAGCAGTTCTTC
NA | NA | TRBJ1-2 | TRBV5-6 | CASSLDYGYTF | TGTGCCAGCAGCTTGGACTATGGCTACACCTTC
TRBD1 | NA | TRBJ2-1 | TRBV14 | CASSQTGGAKYNEQFF | TGTGCCAGCAGCCAAACAGGGGGCGCGAAATACAATGAGCAGTTCTTC
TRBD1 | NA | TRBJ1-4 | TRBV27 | CASSPGTGVEKLFF | TGTGCCAGCAGTCCCGGGACAGGGGTTGAAAAACTGTTTTTT
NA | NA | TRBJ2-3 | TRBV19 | CASSIGRADTQYF | TGTGCCAGTAGTATAGGGAGGGCCGATACGCAGTATTTT
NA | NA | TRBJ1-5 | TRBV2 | CASGATPQPQHF | TGTGCCAGCGGCGCGACACCTCAGCCCCAGCATTTT
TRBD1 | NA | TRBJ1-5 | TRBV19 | CASSAGDRVTQPQHF | TGTGCCAGTAGTGCAGGGGACAGGGTAACTCAGCCCCAGCATTTT
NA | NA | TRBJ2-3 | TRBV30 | CAWRRVLFGDTQYF | TGTGCCTGGAGGAGGGTTTTATTTGGAGATACGCAGTATTTT
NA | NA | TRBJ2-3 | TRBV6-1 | CASSLVAGTDTQYF | TGTGCCAGCAGTTTGGTCGCTGGCACAGATACGCAGTATTTT